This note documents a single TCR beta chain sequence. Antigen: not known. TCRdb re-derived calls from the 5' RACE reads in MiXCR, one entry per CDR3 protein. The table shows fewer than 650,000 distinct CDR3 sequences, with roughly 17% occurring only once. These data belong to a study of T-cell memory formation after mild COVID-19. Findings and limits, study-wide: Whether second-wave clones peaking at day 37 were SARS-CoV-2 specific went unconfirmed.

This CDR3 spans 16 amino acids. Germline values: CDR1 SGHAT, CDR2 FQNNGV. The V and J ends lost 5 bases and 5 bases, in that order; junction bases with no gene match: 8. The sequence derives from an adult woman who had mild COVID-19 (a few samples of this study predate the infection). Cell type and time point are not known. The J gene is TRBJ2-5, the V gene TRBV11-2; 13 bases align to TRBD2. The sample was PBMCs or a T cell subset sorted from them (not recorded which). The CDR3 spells CASSQLAGGPVETQYF. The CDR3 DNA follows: TGTGCCAGCAGCCAACTAGCGGGAGGGCCAGTGGAGACCCAGTACTTC.